The text below deals with one T cell receptor (beta chain). Study members were between roughly 18 and 89 years old and lived in 20 to 30 US regions. For recovered donors of Cohort 3, there were two negative PCRs, clearance, or symptom resolution. Methods used by the authors: Amplified reference gene primers provided the basis for estimating nucleated cell counts. Clones were read by immunoSEQ multiplex PCR, and TCRdb kept only the in-frame ones, dropping some. Clone size and V and J calls were adopted from that table, with D and trimming inferred from the DNA. Of 15,000 to 20,000 clones listed, about 91% are singletons. These data come from a study of blood T cell repertoires in COVID-19. Across the study: The cDNA or gDNA used as material had been derived from T cells, B-cell-depleted T cells, or PBMCs.

The TCR originated in a woman in her twenties or thirties who had recovered from COVID-19. Sequences were obtained from PBMCs or T cells enriched from blood (not recorded which).

This CDR3 is CASSVDRYNEQFF. CDR3 DNA sequence: TGTGCCAGCAGCGTGGACAGGTACAATGAGCAGTTCTTC. V usage is TRBV9 and J usage is TRBJ2-1, with 7 positions matching TRBD1. The V segment lost 2 bases and the J segment 4 bases; nucleotides outside the gene matches: 0. Germline loops: CDR1 SGDLS, CDR2 YYNGEE. The CDR3 has 13 amino acids.